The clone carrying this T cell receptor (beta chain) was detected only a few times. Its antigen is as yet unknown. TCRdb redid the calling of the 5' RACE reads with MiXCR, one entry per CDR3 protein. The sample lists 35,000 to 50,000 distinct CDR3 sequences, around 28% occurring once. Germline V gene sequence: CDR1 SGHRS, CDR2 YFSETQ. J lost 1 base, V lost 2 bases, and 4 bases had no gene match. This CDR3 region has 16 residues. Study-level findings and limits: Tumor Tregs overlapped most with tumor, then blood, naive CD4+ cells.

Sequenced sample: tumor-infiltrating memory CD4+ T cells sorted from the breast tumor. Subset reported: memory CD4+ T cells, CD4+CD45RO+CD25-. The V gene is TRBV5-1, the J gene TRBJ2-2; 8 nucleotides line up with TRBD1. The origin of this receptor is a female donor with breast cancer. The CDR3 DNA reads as TGCGCCAGCAGCTTAACCGGGACAGGGAACACCGGGGAGCTGTTTTTT. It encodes CASSLTGTGNTGELFF.